These 6 T cell receptor beta chains came from one sample sequenced in a study of a mutant IDH1 vaccine in newly diagnosed glioma. TCRdb's table, derived via immunoSEQ multiplex PCR, lists solely in-frame clones and lacks some. The repertoire holds about 32,000 clones, with more than 75% as singletons. Their antigen targets remain unknown. This sample's time point: week 35, safety follow-up. With topical imiquimod, each dose of the vaccine consisted of 300 ug of mutant IDH1 20-mer peptide. Sample: PBMCs, taken from a glioma patient whose treatment included an IDH1 peptide vaccine. Receptors originate from a woman between 35 and 50 years old with glioma.

V is TRBV6-5 and J is TRBJ2-5; D perhaps matches TRBD2 (6 bases). The CDR3 spans 15 residues. The V and J ends lost 3 bases and 5 bases respectively, with 16 bases between them. Per germline, CDR1 MNHEY and CDR2 SVGAGI. CDR3 protein: CASSYKEGPVETQYF. The DNA of the CDR3 is TGTGCCAGCAGTTATAAGGAGGGACCGGTGGAGACCCAGTACTTC.

The genes are TRBV11-2 and TRBJ2-6, with a tentative D call TRBD2 (6 bases). CDR1 is SGHAT, CDR2 FQNNGV, per germline. Trimming took 0 bases from V and 2 from J, leaving 11 bases between them. The CDR3 sequence is 17 residues long. The CDR3 region has the DNA TGTGCCAGCAGCTTAGACTCGAGGAGGGCTGGGGCCAACGTCCTGACTTTC. This encodes CASSLDSRRAGANVLTF.

The chain carries TRBV7-6 and TRBJ2-7; 8 nucleotides match TRBD1. The CDR3 is 16 amino acids. The V gene's germline CDR1 is SGHVS and CDR2 FNYEAQ. With V trimmed by 4 bases and J by 3 bases, 11 bases remained unmatched. DNA for the CDR3: TGTGCCAGCAGCTCAACACCCGGACAGGGAGGCTACGAGCAGTACTTC. Its protein is CASSSTPGQGGYEQYF.

This clone was observed once. The J gene is TRBJ2-7, the V gene TRBV9, with 8 positions matching TRBD2. The germline CDR1 and CDR2 sequences are SGDLS and YYNGEE. The J segment lost 5 bases and the V segment lost 6 bases, leaving 10 bases of the junction unmatched. The CDR3 length is 14 residues. The CDR3 DNA reads TGTGCCAGCAATGCCGGGGGGGCCCAGAACGAGCAGTACTTC. Translation: CASNAGGAQNEQYF. Combining the CDR3 with reference TRBV9 and TRBJ2-7 gives the whole variable domain DSGVTQTPKHLITATGQRVTLRCSPRSGDLSVYWYQQSLDQGLQFLIQYYNGEERAKGNILERFSAQQFPDLHSELNLSSLELGDSALYFCASNAGGAQNEQYFGPGTRLTVT.

This rearrangement joins TRBV2 to TRBJ1-6; no reliable D call. Germline V gene sequence: CDR1 SNHLY, CDR2 FYNNEI. The CDR3 totals 12 residues. The germline V and J ends were trimmed by 8 bases and 6 bases, with 8 bases remaining between them. In DNA, the CDR3 is TGTGCCAGCGACACGCCTAATTCACCCCTCCACTTT. Translating it yields CASDTPNSPLHF.

The rearrangement uses TRBV7-2 and TRBJ2-7; 7 bases are a match to TRBD2. V trimming: 2 bases; J trimming: 7 bases; junction bases outside the gene matches: 14. Germline V gives CDR1 SGHTA, CDR2 FQGNSA. The CDR3 contains 16 residues. Here the CDR3 reads CASSLSGTLPSGEQYF. For the CDR3, the DNA is TGTGCCAGCAGCTTAAGCGGGACTCTTCCCTCGGGGGAGCAGTACTTC.